This T cell receptor (beta chain) was profiled in a study of T cell responses to AZD1222 COVID-19 vaccine. Overall study results and limits: Two AZD1222 doses significantly raised spike-specific TCR breadth and depth over controls. The sample set comprised mostly white British donors with more females, and clonal diversity was possibly underestimated. The span of vaccine-associated CD4 TCRs extended across spike, with dominance at 160-218 and 743-854.

Researchers grouped second doses given at about 4 or about 12 weeks into one pool. As for this clone: As yet, its antigen is unknown.

CDR1 MNHEY and CDR2 SVGAGI come from the germline V gene. V lost 2 bases to trimming and J lost 5 bases, with 13 bases between them. This CDR3 region has 15 residues. The repertoire was sequenced with immunoSEQ multiplex PCR; TCRdb's copy has only in-frame clones and lacks some. The sample carries 110,000 or so clones, about 82% recorded once. This sequence originates from an adult who received the AZD1222 COVID-19 vaccine. The genes are TRBV6-5 and TRBJ2-1; possible D gene TRBD2, 5 bases. The starting material was peripheral blood, obtained 28 days after the second AZD1222 dose. The CDR3 DNA reads as TGTGCCAGCAGTTACGGTTTTGGACTGAACAATGAGCAGTTCTTC. Translation gives CASSYGFGLNNEQFF.